Presented here are 8 T cell receptor beta chains from one specimen sequenced in a study of blood T cells in healthy people across ages. Sample-barcoded 5' priming and a J-beta primer mix drove a second PCR of 7 to 11 cycles. TCRdb passed the 5' RACE reads through MiXCR, listing each CDR3 protein once. This sample yields around 280,000 distinct CDR3 sequences, of which roughly 29% are seen a single time; approximately 29% belongs to the top ten. The sequenced sample consisted of blood. These TCRs come from a woman in her 70s in good health.

This clonotype was observed a few times. The V gene is TRBV20-1, the J gene TRBJ2-3, with D unclear. The ends were cut back, 6 bases at V and 5 bases at J, with 6 bases in the middle. The CDR3 contains 10 residues. CDR1 is DFQATT and CDR2 is SNEGSKA in the germline V gene (reference sequence). CDR3 DNA: TGCAGTGCCAAATTAGATACGCAGTATTTT. As protein: CSAKLDTQYF.

The V and J genes are TRBV28 and TRBJ2-5, with 7 positions matching TRBD1. The J call may be wrong; the DNA end is better matched by TRBJ2-7. The length of the CDR3 is 13 residues. The germline CDR1 and CDR2 sequences are MDHEN and SYDVKM. CDR3: CASSPTGKDEQYF. The CDR3 nucleotides read TGTGCCAGCAGTCCGACAGGGAAAGACGAGCAGTACTTC.

In its sample, this clonotype was seen a few times. This chain joins TRBV7-3 and TRBJ2-3, with 9 nucleotides matching TRBD2. Germline V gene sequence: CDR1 SGHTA, CDR2 FQGTGA. Germline trimming cut 5 bases from V and 4 bases from J; bases unmatched to any gene: 19. The CDR3 is 19 residues long. The CDR3 DNA sequence: TGTGCCAGCAGCACCCGGGGTAGCGGGGGTTCCAGTTGGCCAGATACGCAGTATTTT. It codes for CASSTRGSGGSSWPDTQYF.

A few counts support this clonotype. V usage is TRBV4-1 and J usage is TRBJ2-7; TRBD2 matches 12 bases. The CDR3 is 14 residues long. With V trimmed by 1 base and J by 6 bases, 1 base remained unmatched. Germline CDR1 and CDR2: MGHRA and YSYEKL. CDR3 sequence: CASSQVLAGGEQYF. In nucleotides, the CDR3 is TGCGCCAGCAGCCAAGTACTAGCGGGAGGCGAGCAGTACTTC.

Turning to this clonotype: Compared with germline, one end of the junction differs, possibly owing to a read error. The genes are TRBV20-1 and TRBJ2-4; D remains ambiguous. CDR1 and CDR2 (germline): DFQATT, SNEGSKA (reference sequence). The CDR3 runs to 16 residues. The DNA of the CDR3 is TGCAGTGCTACCCCGTCTGGTCCACGAGACAAAAACATGCAGTACTTC. Its protein product is CSATPSGPRDKNMQYF.

This clonotype was detected only a few times. The chain combines TRBV6-1 with TRBJ1-5; D is uncertain. Per the germline V gene, CDR1 is MNHNS and CDR2 is SASEGT. CDR3 size: 16 residues. V was clipped by 3 bases and J by 1 base, with 13 bases between them. This CDR3 reads CASSDYWAVSNQPQHF. The CDR3 coding sequence is TGTGCCAGCAGTGATTATTGGGCCGTGAGCAATCAGCCCCAGCATTTT.

The chain uses TRBV12-3 or TRBV12-4 and TRBJ2-1; D remains unclear. With 6 bases removed from V and 0 bases from J, the gap between germline ends came to 12 bases. CDR3 length: 15 residues. The CDR3 sequence: CASSTQDGSYNEQFF. CDR3 sequence (DNA): TGTGCCAGCAGCACCCAGGATGGCTCCTACAATGAGCAGTTCTTC.

In this sample, this clonotype turned up a few times. The J gene is TRBJ2-6, the V gene TRBV27, with 8 bases aligning to TRBD2. V lost 1 base, J lost 0 bases, and 2 bases stayed unmatched. The CDR3 runs to 17 residues. Germline V CDR1 and CDR2: MNHEY, SMNVEV (reference sequence). CDR3 bases: TGTGCCAGCAGTTTATTAGCGGGGCCCTCTGGGGCCAACGTCCTGACTTTC. Translated: CASSLLAGPSGANVLTF. The variable domain in full, completed from reference TRBV27 and TRBJ2-6, reads EAQVTQNPRYLITVTGKKLTVTCSQNMNHEYMSWYRQDPGLGLRQIYYSMNVEVTDKGDVPEGYKVSRKEKRNFPLILESPSPNQTSLYFCASSLLAGPSGANVLTFGAGSRLTVL.